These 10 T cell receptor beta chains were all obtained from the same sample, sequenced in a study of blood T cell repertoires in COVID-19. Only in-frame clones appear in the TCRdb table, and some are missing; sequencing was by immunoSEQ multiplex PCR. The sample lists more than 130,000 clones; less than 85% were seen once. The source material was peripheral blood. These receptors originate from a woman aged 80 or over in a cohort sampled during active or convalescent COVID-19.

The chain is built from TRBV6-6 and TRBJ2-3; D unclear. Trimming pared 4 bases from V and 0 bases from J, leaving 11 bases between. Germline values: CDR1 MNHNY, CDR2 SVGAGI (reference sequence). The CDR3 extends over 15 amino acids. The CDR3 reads CASSFTEPSTDTQYF. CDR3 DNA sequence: TGTGCCAGCAGTTTCACTGAACCTAGCACAGATACGCAGTATTTT.

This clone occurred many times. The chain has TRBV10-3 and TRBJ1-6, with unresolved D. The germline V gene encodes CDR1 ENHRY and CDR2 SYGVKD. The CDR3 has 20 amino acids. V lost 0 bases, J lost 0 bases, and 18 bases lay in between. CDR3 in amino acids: CAISESAISSNLSYNSPLHF. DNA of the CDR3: TGTGCCATCAGTGAGTCTGCAATCAGTTCGAATCTCTCCTATAATTCACCCCTCCACTTT.

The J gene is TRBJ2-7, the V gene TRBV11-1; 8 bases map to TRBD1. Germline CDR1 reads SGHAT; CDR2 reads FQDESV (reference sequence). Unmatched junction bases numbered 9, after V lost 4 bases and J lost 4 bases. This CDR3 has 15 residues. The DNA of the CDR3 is TGTGCCAGCAGCTCCCTCAGGGGGCGCGGGTACGAGCAGTACGTC. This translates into CASSSLRGRGYEQYV.

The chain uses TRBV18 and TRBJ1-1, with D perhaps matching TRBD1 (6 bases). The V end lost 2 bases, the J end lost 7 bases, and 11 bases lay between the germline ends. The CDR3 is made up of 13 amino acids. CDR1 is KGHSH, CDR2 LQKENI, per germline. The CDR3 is CASSPNRVSEAFF. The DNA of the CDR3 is TGTGCCAGCTCACCAAACAGGGTGAGTGAAGCTTTCTTT.

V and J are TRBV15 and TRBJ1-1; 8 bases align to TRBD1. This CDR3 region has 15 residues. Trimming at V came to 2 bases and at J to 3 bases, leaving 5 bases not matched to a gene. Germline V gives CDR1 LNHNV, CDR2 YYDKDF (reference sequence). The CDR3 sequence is CATSRLDRADTEAFF. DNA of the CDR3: TGTGCCACCAGCAGACTGGACAGGGCAGACACTGAAGCTTTCTTT.

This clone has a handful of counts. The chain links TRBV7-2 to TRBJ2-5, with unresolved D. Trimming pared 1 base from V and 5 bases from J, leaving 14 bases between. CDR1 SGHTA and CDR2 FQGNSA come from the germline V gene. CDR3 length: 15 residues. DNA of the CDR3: TGTGCCAGCAGCTTAGTTTGGGCAGAACGGGAGACCCAGTACTTC. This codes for CASSLVWAERETQYF.

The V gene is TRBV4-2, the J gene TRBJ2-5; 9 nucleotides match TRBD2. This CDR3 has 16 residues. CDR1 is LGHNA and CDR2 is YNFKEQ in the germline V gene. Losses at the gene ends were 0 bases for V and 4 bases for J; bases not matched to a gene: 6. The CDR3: CASSQDQAGGGETQYF. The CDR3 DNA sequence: TGTGCCAGCAGCCAAGATCAAGCGGGGGGAGGAGAGACCCAGTACTTC.

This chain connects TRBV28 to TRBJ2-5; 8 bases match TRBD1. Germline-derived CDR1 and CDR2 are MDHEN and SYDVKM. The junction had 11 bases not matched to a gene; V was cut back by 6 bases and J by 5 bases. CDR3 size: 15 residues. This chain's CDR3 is CASSFPARGLETQYF. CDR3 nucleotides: TGTGCCAGCAGCTTCCCCGCCAGGGGGCTGGAGACCCAGTACTTC.

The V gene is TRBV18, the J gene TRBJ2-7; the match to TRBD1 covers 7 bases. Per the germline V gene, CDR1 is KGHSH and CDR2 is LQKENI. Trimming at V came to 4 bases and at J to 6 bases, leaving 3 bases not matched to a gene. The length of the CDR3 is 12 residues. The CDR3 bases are TGTGCCAGCTCACAGACAGGGTTCGAGCAGTACGTC. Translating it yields CASSQTGFEQYV.

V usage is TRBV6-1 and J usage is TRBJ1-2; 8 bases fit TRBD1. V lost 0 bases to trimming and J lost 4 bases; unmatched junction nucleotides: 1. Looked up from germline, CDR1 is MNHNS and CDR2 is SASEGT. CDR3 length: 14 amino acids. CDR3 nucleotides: TGTGCCAGCAGTGAAGCGACAGGGGCCTATGGCTACACCTTC. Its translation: CASSEATGAYGYTF.